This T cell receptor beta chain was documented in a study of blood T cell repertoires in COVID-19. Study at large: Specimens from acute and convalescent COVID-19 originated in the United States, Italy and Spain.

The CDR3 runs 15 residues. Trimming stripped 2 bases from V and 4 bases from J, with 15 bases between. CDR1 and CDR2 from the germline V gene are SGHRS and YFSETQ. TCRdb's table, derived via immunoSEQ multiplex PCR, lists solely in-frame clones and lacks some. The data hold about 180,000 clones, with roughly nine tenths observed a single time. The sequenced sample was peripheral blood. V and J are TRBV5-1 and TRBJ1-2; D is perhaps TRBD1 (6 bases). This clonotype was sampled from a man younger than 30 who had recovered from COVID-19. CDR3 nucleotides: TGCGCCAGCAGCTTAGGGGGACCGTTATTCTATGGCTACACCTTC. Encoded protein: CASSLGGPLFYGYTF.